This section outlines one T cell receptor beta chain sequence together with its context. The sample holds a few counts of this clone. Its antigen has not been determined. The record has no base qualities; no much larger clone is one base away. This specimen comes from a study of cytomegalovirus exposure and HLA in healthy donors (dated by TCRdb to the late 2010s). Looking at the study overall: According to an earlier analysis of a few hundred of the donors, some 180 million T cells yielded over 100 million unique TCR beta sequences and about 300 Gb of sequence data. A later analysis re-analyzed previously published TCR beta repertoires from approximately 700 donors and added high-resolution HLA genotyping to study TCR occurrence patterns. An earlier analysis of a few hundred of the donors applied high-throughput TCR beta sequencing to assess whether each TCR beta V gene segment acted as functional or pseudogenic. Every discovery cohort repertoire had been produced on one sequencing platform. About 280 gigabases of sequencing data and tens of millions of unique TCR sequences were included in an early release covering about 620 HLA-typed donors. The study aimed to test whether signatures of past pathogen exposure could be identified by cataloging public T cell receptors. A later genetic analysis used genome-wide SNP genotypes for 398 of the 666 donors, treating that subset as a discovery cohort. Of the roughly 400 genotyped donors, 65% to 90% fell in the genetic ancestry cluster associated with self-reported Caucasian donors. The number of typed donors differed by locus: roughly 629-630 for A, B, C, DRB1 and DQB1; roughly 510 for DQA1; approximately 600 for DPA1; and around 450 for DPB1. In addition to the first cohort of roughly 670 subjects, a separate validation cohort of 120 different subjects was used. The study used immunosequencing to profile the T cell repertoires of approximately 640 subjects and linked those repertoires to cytomegalovirus serostatus. Alongside the repertoire data, information on donor age, sex, ethnicity and CMV serostatus was compiled. Rather than drawing on any new phenotypic data, the later analysis identified candidate immune exposures from TCR beta sequences and the way those sequences occurred across donors. Several DR-DQ haplotypes were treated as single units for association and clustering because of strong linkage in the cohort. Across around 400 genotyped donors of the cohort, an average of about 220,000 unique TCR beta nucleotide sequences per donor were sequenced, and roughly a sixth of those sequences were non-productive. Both class I and class II loci were covered by HLA typing, at four-digit resolution. The study combined high-throughput TCR immunosequencing, statistical association of individual TCRs with disease status, and machine learning to predict cytomegalovirus infection status.

Study-wide conclusions, independent of this receptor: V-gene and J-gene trimming of TCR beta chains was associated with a missense DCLRE1C variant in a later genetic analysis, and the association was replicated in an independent cohort. A later analysis reported that several top co-occurrence clusters appeared linked to parvovirus B19, influenza, CMV and Epstein-Barr virus. In a later analysis, most CMV-associated TCR beta chains were found to appear HLA-restricted, with HLA associations seemingly driven largely by CMV exposure. In a later analysis, the rate of TCR association differed among HLA loci, with DRB1 alleles having the most associated TCRs and HLA-C alleles having the fewest. In vitro tests confirmed that a few of the cytomegalovirus-associated TCR beta chains recognize cytomegalovirus antigens. The authors suggested that the approach could potentially be extended to other disease states and immunological phenotypes. A total of 150 to 200 TCR beta chains were listed by the study as associated with cytomegalovirus. While some public TCRs were present in many individuals, most TCR sequences turned up only very rarely across donors. Because HLA typing was unavailable for some donors at each locus, only the typed subset was used in association tests. For the cohort, immune exposure information was limited to CMV serostatus. This cohort had only TCR beta chains sequenced, and the lack of alpha or paired-chain data limited which features could be detected. A cluster of highly shared sequence variants was judged likely to represent a technical artifact of the sequencing pipeline. Assigning TCR associations to individual alleles was difficult when HLA alleles, especially DR and DQ, strongly co-occurred. Because counts were too low, approximately 18 rarely observed V segments, including chromosome 9 orphons, were excluded from the earlier analysis of around 640 of the donors. Linkage disequilibrium might explain the correlated functional status among segregating V segments, but an unknown experimental factor could not be excluded. A further reported finding was that TCR beta sequences accurately predicted the HLA-A and HLA-B alleles for most subjects in the first cohort. In a later genetic analysis, fewer N-insertions in productive TCRs were reported among donors in an Asian-associated ancestry cluster than the approximately 710-donor mean. Sequencing depth was assumed to be roughly uniform across donors in the presence/absence analyses, though that assumption may not hold. Specific HLA alleles were associated with over 15,000 TCR beta sequences at a false discovery rate of 0.05 in a later analysis. In a later analysis, HLA-associated TCR beta chains were found to be more clonally expanded and to have lower generation probabilities than equally common non-associated chains. In an earlier analysis of approximately 590 of the donors, most TCR beta V segments appeared in productive rearrangements about 87% or about 30% of the time, broadly matching IMGT annotations. The classifier was reported to diagnose cytomegalovirus status with high specificity and sensitivity in both the original cohort and the validation cohort. Because the 87-base-pair reads could not distinguish some IMGT-functional V segments, including TRBV6-2 and TRBV6-3, those segments were excluded.

Library preparation was by the immunoSEQ multiplex PCR assay. For the multiplex PCR, a mixture combining 60 forward primers for TCR Vbeta segments and 13 reverse primers for TCR Jbeta segments was used. Amplification of the CDR3 region of rearranged TCR beta genes was performed with a multiplex PCR assay on genomic DNA. On the Illumina HiSeq System, the amplified TCR beta libraries were sequenced as 87-base-pair reads. As for the original processing: A later analysis counted around 72 million unique TCR beta chains across the 700 or so repertoires, and 10 million to 11 million of these chains were shared by at least two donors. Raw reads were error-corrected and collapsed into unique sequences with a nearest-neighbor algorithm that merged closely related sequences to remove PCR and sequencing errors. To assign V, D and J gene segments, CDR3 sequences were aligned to IMGT reference sequences. For a sequence to be retained, at least a six-nucleotide match to both a V gene segment and a J gene segment was required. Rearrangements were called productive when the CDR3 lacked stop codons and stayed in frame with V and J; all others were non-productive. Following IMGT convention, CDR3 was defined as the stretch from the second conserved V-encoded cysteine to the conserved J-encoded phenylalanine. In an earlier analysis of more than 550 of the donors, sequences lacking an unambiguous match to a single V gene segment were excluded. An earlier analysis of approximately 590 of the donors called V segments functional above 56.7% productive rearrangements and segregating when the between-donor standard deviation exceeded 5%. To diagnose cytomegalovirus status from the catalog of TCR beta chain sequences, a statistical classification framework was built. In a later analysis, V and J genes were assigned by comparing TCR nucleotide sequences against IMGT/GENE-DB human TR gene sequences. The TCRdist pipeline was used in a later analysis to assign CDR3 sequences and most-parsimonious VDJ recombination scenarios. A later analysis defined each TCR beta chain by its CDR3 amino acid sequence plus V-gene family, and excluded reads lacking a unique V-gene family. In a later analysis, some 600 highly shared, low-generation-probability nucleotide sequences were removed to address suspected cross-contamination and a sequencing artifact. A later analysis calculated a clonal expansion index for each public chain from normalized within-repertoire ranks of inferred template counts. In a later analysis, generation probabilities were computed with a VDJ recombination model fitted to out-of-frame rearrangements, and the resulting probabilities were checked against IGoR. Hypergeometric tests were used in a later analysis to score TCR-TCR, TCR-HLA and TCR-CMV co-occurrence, with a repertoire-size bias correction applied to the TCR pairs. In a later analysis, false discovery rates were estimated by permuting HLA or CMV assignments 20 times. In a later analysis, co-occurring TCRs were grouped with DBSCAN, and TCRdist sequence similarity was added when clustering was performed within HLA-allele-positive subsets. Repertoires with fewer than 30,000 or more than 120,000 public chains, plus five repertoires with anomalous nucleotide sharing, were excluded from co-occurrence clustering. The immuneACCESS repertoire file appears here via TCRdb, limited to in-frame rearrangements. These files lack a portion of the clones; in checked studies, under half of the deficit traces to unresolved V genes, and the cause of the others is not known. V and J calls and clone size are those listed in that table; D and trimming were worked out from the DNA. This sample has about 160,000 clones in its table, and 70% to 80% of those were observed once. The ten largest clones take up 3% to 4% of the sample.

Reading the germline V gene (reference sequence) gives CDR1 MNHEY and CDR2 SMNVEV. Relative to germline, V is 6 bases shorter and J is 7 bases shorter, with 19 bases between their ends. The CDR3, cysteine through phenylalanine, is 15 amino acids long. Kept here is only the CDR3 DNA, which spans 45 bases and is read in frame from base 1. The cohort comprised more than 550 healthy bone marrow donors. At the time of sampling, every cohort member was nominally healthy, though immune exposures that went unrecorded were likely present. CMV serostatus was positive for roughly 290 and negative for about 55% of the 666 cohort members, and was not recorded for this donor. Each donor provided a peripheral blood sample, and peripheral blood mononuclear cells were used for TCR beta sequencing. The Qiagen DNeasy Blood Extraction Kit was used to extract genomic DNA from the blood cell samples.

The origin of this receptor is a human donor in good health. Sequencing was carried out using PBMCs. The V and J genes are TRBV27 and TRBJ1-5; a tentative D match to TRBD1 spans 6 bases. The DNA is as follows: TGTGCCAGCAGCTCTGCAGGGGCATTGGGCCAGCCCCAGCATTTT. It is translated as CASSSAGALGQPQHF.